What follows is one TCR beta chain and its context. Sequencing used immunoSEQ multiplex PCR; TCRdb keeps in-frame clones, though not all of them. Of 600,000 to 700,000 clones listed, 73% are singletons. The sample is drawn from a study of shared clonotypes between healthy human individuals. The CDR3 loop spans 17 amino acids. The V and J ends lost 1 base and 0 bases respectively, with 14 bases between them. Germline lookup yields CDR1 SGHAT and CDR2 FQNNGV. Sequencing was carried out using memory CD4+ T cells sorted from blood. Subset defined: CD45RA-negative fraction. The receptor comes from a young woman in good health. The J gene is TRBJ2-3, the V gene TRBV11-2; D gene unclear. CDR3 coding DNA: TGTGCCAGCAGCTTAGTTCCGGCGACTGCTAGCACAGATACGCAGTATTTT. It specifies CASSLVPATASTDTQYF.